The 6 T cell receptor beta chains in this list originate from one sample, sequenced in a study of T cells in Graves' hyperthyroidism and ophthalmopathy (dated by TCRdb to 2018 to 2020). To prepare the library, multiplex PCR was applied. The sequencer listed for this sample is Illumina HiSeq 2000. Amplification of TCR beta CDR3 regions was carried out from RNA transcripts. A first-round RT-PCR of the TCR CDR3 used the HTBI primer set with the Qiagen OneStep RT-PCR kit. Using fastp trimming at Q25 and MiXCR clonotype assembly, TCRdb reanalyzed the public sequencing data and kept in-frame beta chains. Rows are unified per CDR3 protein, each entry keeping the most common DNA and genes. This sample holds over 400,000 distinct CDR3 sequences; roughly 23% were observed only once. Of the sample, around 50% is held by the ten largest clones. The sequenced material came from blood. The receptors were gathered from a woman aged 70-85 years with Graves' ophthalmopathy.

This clonotype was detected a few times. The rearrangement uses TRBV11-2 and TRBJ2-5; 9 bases agree with TRBD1. Unmatched junction bases numbered 13, after V lost 0 bases and J lost 2 bases. Germline V CDR1 and CDR2: SGHAT, FQNNGV. The CDR3 is 19 residues long. CDR3 protein: CASSLEWSWDRVHQETQYF. The CDR3 DNA reads TGTGCCAGCAGCTTAGAATGGAGCTGGGACAGGGTACATCAAGAGACCCAGTACTTC.

The gene calls are TRBV2 and TRBJ1-4; D ambiguous. Trimming took off 10 bases at V and 0 bases at J, with 21 bases between the two ends. The CDR3 consists of 17 residues. Germline loops: CDR1 SNHLY, CDR2 FYNNEI. CDR3 region: CATRRALVYATNEKLFF. DNA for the CDR3: TGTGCCACCAGAAGGGCTCTAGTTTATGCAACTAATGAAAAACTGTTTTTT.

This clonotype was recorded many times. The chain uses TRBV20-1 and TRBJ2-5; D remains ambiguous. Looked up from germline, CDR1 is DFQATT and CDR2 is SNEGSKA (reference sequence). This CDR3 is built from 14 residues. V dropped 4 bases and J dropped 5 bases, with 17 bases sitting between them. This CDR3 is CSATPQTSTETQYF. CDR3 DNA: TGCAGTGCTACGCCCCAGACGAGTACGGAGACCCAGTACTTC.

The CDR3 DNA reads TGTGCCAGCACCCTCGACACACAAGAGACCCAGTACTTC. This translates into CASTLDTQETQYF. The chain combines TRBV12-3 or TRBV12-4 with TRBJ2-5; D not resolved. The CDR3 runs 13 residues. Trimming cost V 7 bases and J 2 bases, with 11 bases left between them.

The chain combines TRBV9 with TRBJ2-3, with 13 bases lining up with TRBD2. The germline V gene encodes CDR1 SGDLS and CDR2 YYNGEE. This CDR3 comprises 15 residues. Losses at the gene ends were 2 bases for V and 3 bases for J; bases not matched to a gene: 0. In nucleotides, the CDR3 is TGTGCCAGCAGCGTGGGACTAGCGGGAACAGATACGCAGTATTTT. This sequence encodes CASSVGLAGTDTQYF.

This clonotype came up a few times. The V gene is TRBV7-2, the J gene TRBJ2-2; the match to TRBD2 covers 8 bases. V shed 2 bases, J shed 8 bases, and the junction held 4 bases outside the gene matches. This CDR3 has 14 residues. Germline V CDR1 and CDR2: SGHTA, FQGNSA. Written as DNA, the CDR3 is TGTGCCAGCAGCTTAAATGGCGGGGGGGGGGAGCTGTTTTTT. It translates to CASSLNGGGGELFF.